This TCR beta chain was documented in a study of cytomegalovirus exposure and HLA in healthy donors. This clone has just a few counts. Its target is not known. V shed 6 bases, J shed 8 bases, and the junction held 9 bases outside the gene matches. This CDR3 is built from 14 residues. The germline gives CDR1 SGHRS, CDR2 YFSETQ. The PCR contained 60 Vbeta and 13 Jbeta primers. The method was immunoSEQ multiplex PCR; TCRdb's version includes in-frame clones alone and lacks a portion of them. The data show roughly 100,000 clones, roughly three fifths seen once. Regarding the study as a whole: Some TCR beta chains (roughly 150 of them) were listed as cytomegalovirus-associated.

The sample consisted of PBMCs. The genes are TRBV5-1 and TRBJ2-1; 9 positions agree with TRBD1. This clonotype was sampled from a human donor in good health. CDR3 DNA: TGCGCCAGCACCCACAGGGGGCCCTTGGATGAGCAGTTCTTC. Amino acid sequence: CASTHRGPLDEQFF.